This TCR beta chain originates from a study of blood T cell repertoires in COVID-19. This CDR3 spans 16 amino acids. The germline gives CDR1 MNHEY, CDR2 SVGAGI. V lost 4 bases to trimming and J lost 4 bases; unmatched junction nucleotides: 8. Measured with immunoSEQ multiplex PCR; TCRdb has only the in-frame clones, and not every one. The table lists 100,000 to 150,000 clones, about 80% of them singletons. The V and J genes are TRBV6-5 and TRBJ1-3; TRBD1 matches 9 bases. The receptor's source is a man aged 40-49 years with active or convalescent COVID-19. Input material: peripheral blood. As DNA, the CDR3 is TGTGCCAGCAGTTCAGGAGGGACAGGGAAAGGAAACACCATATATTTT. It encodes CASSSGGTGKGNTIYF.